A single sample gave rise to the 22 T cell receptor beta chains below, sequenced in a study of breast tumors, draining lymph nodes, adjacent tissues. One entry per CDR3 protein results from TCRdb running MiXCR on the multiplex PCR reads. The repertoire holds under 300,000 distinct CDR3 sequences, with approximately 36% as singletons. Samples came from axillary lymph nodes draining the breast cancer. Sequenced input: axillary lymph node tissue. The receptors here all came from a female donor with breast cancer. Some clones in this sample may be carry-over from other donors' samples.

Many counts were recorded for this clonotype. The chain has TRBV5-6 and TRBJ2-7; 7 bases line up with TRBD1. Germline CDR1 SGHDT, CDR2 YYEEEE. The V gene end was trimmed by 0 bases and the J gene end by 4 bases; junction bases not matched to a gene: 13. This CDR3 comprises 17 residues. CDR3 sequence: CASSLESPQGFIYEQYF. The CDR3 DNA follows: TGTGCCAGCAGCTTGGAATCCCCACAGGGGTTCATATACGAGCAGTACTTC.

In regard to this clonotype: The junction and the germline gene differ at one end; a read error may be behind it. This sequence joins TRBV24-1 and TRBJ1-2; weak D call: TRBD1 (5 bases). The CDR3 is 13 amino acids. Germline loops: CDR1 KGHDR, CDR2 SFDVKD. The CDR3 is CATSDRTDRGCTF. The CDR3 DNA reads TGTGCCACCAGTGACCGGACCGATAGGGGCTGCACCTTC.

This clonotype was recorded many times. This sequence joins TRBV24-1 and TRBJ2-1; 10 bases line up with TRBD2. The CDR3 runs 16 residues. After removal of 0 bases from V and 8 bases from J, the junction contained 6 bases not matched to a gene. Germline V CDR1 and CDR2: KGHDR, SFDVKD. As DNA, the CDR3 is TGTGCCACCAGTGATTTGTCTAGCGGGAGCTTTGATGAGCAGTTCTTC. Protein: CATSDLSSGSFDEQFF.

This clonotype was counted ten times or more. The chain uses TRBV19 and TRBJ1-6; no reliable D call. Per germline, CDR1 LNHDA and CDR2 SQIVND (reference sequence). The CDR3 covers 13 residues. V was pared by 6 bases and J by 9 bases, with 12 bases between. As DNA, the CDR3 is TGTGCCAGTAGACCCACCGGCGGTTCACCCCTCCACTTT. It is translated as CASRPTGGSPLHF.

With regard to this clonotype: A much larger clone is a single base away; this may be a read error. The V call is TRBV20-1, the J call TRBJ2-5; D is possibly TRBD1 (6 bases). V gave up 2 bases and J gave up 7 bases, with 11 bases separating them. CDR1 is DFQATT, CDR2 SNEGSKA, per germline (reference sequence). This CDR3 comprises 12 residues. In DNA form, the CDR3 reads TGCAGTGCTAGAAGGGGGAAAGGGACCCAGTACTTC. Translated: CSARRGKGTQYF.

This chain links TRBV5-4 with TRBJ2-7, with 7 bases matching TRBD1. The ends lost 2 bases at V and 5 bases at J; junction bases unmatched: 4. The CDR3 totals 13 residues. Germline loops: CDR1 SGHNT, CDR2 YYREEE (reference sequence). CDR3 in DNA: TGTGCCAGCAGCTTTAAGGGGGCAAACGAGCAGTACTTC. It encodes CASSFKGANEQYF.

This clonotype was found a few times. This chain links TRBV20-1 with TRBJ2-3; TRBD2 matches at 16 bases. V gave up 5 bases and J gave up 0 bases; unmatched junction bases: 5. From germline, CDR1 is DFQATT and CDR2 SNEGSKA (reference sequence). The CDR3 sequence is 17 residues long. CDR3 DNA sequence: TGCAGTGCTTGGGGACTAGCGGGGGGGGCTAGCACAGATACGCAGTATTTT. Translation: CSAWGLAGGASTDTQYF.

This clonotype was observed at least ten times. The chain uses TRBV4-3 and TRBJ2-2; 11 bases are shared with TRBD2. The germline V gene encodes CDR1 LGHNA and CDR2 YSLEER. This CDR3 contains 19 residues. The trim removed 8 bases at V and 0 bases at J, leaving 14 bases unmatched. This chain's CDR3 is CASEGEGTSGHANTGELFF. DNA of the CDR3: TGCGCCAGCGAGGGGGAAGGGACTAGCGGCCACGCGAACACCGGGGAGCTGTTTTTT.

This clonotype has a count of ten or more. The chain is built from TRBV2 and TRBJ1-4, with 8 bases that match TRBD1. Germline assignment: CDR1 SNHLY and CDR2 FYNNEI. The V segment lost 6 bases and the J segment 8 bases; nucleotides outside the gene matches: 2. The CDR3 has 12 amino acids. CDR3: CASRQGAEKLFF. The CDR3 nucleotides are TGTGCCAGCAGGCAGGGGGCGGAAAAACTGTTTTTT.

This rearrangement joins TRBV4-2 to TRBJ1-2; D is ambiguous. V was clipped by 4 bases and J by 4 bases, with 13 bases between them. Germline assignment: CDR1 LGHNA and CDR2 YNFKEQ. The length of the CDR3 is 14 residues. This chain's CDR3 is CASSRDSRTYGYTF. As DNA, the CDR3 is TGTGCCAGCAGCCGAGATTCCCGGACCTATGGCTACACCTTC.

This clonotype came up many times. V usage is TRBV4-1 and J usage is TRBJ1-3; D may be TRBD1 (6 bases). The germline V and J ends were trimmed by 1 base and 0 bases, with 7 bases remaining between them. Germline V gives CDR1 MGHRA, CDR2 YSYEKL. CDR3 length: 15 amino acids. In nucleotides, the CDR3 is TGCGCCAGCAGCCAAGGGACAGCCTCTGGAAACACCATATATTTT. Translation gives CASSQGTASGNTIYF.

This clonotype has a handful of counts. The gene calls are TRBV6-5 and TRBJ1-6; perhaps TRBD1 as D (5 bases). V dropped 8 bases and J dropped 11 bases, with 16 bases sitting between them. Germline CDR1 reads MNHEY; CDR2 reads SVGAGI. The CDR3 covers 13 residues. DNA for the CDR3: TGTGCCAGCCAACACCGGGACGGGACACCCCTCCACTTT. Translated: CASQHRDGTPLHF.

The chain uses TRBV9 and TRBJ1-4, with 7 bases matching TRBD1. V was pared by 3 bases and J by 4 bases, with 6 bases of the junction left unmatched. There are 15 residues in the CDR3. Per germline, CDR1 SGDLS and CDR2 YYNGEE. DNA of the CDR3: TGTGCCAGCAGCGCAACGGGACAGCTTAATGAAAAACTGTTTTTT. This gives the protein CASSATGQLNEKLFF. The full variable domain, completed using reference TRBV9 and TRBJ1-4, is DSGVTQTPKHLITATGQRVTLRCSPRSGDLSVYWYQQSLDQGLQFLIQYYNGEERAKGNILERFSAQQFPDLHSELNLSSLELGDSALYFCASSATGQLNEKLFFGSGTQLSVL.

J is TRBJ2-2 and V is TRBV24-1; D may be TRBD1 (6 bases). The CDR3 spans 15 residues. V was pared by 2 bases and J by 0 bases, with 6 bases between. The germline gives CDR1 KGHDR, CDR2 SFDVKD. The CDR3 sequence: CATSDWTANTGELFF. The DNA of the CDR3 is TGTGCCACCAGTGATTGGACAGCGAACACCGGGGAGCTGTTTTTT.

In this sample, this clonotype turned up many times. The V gene is TRBV2, the J gene TRBJ1-2, with D possibly matching TRBD1 (6 bases). Per the germline V gene, CDR1 is SNHLY and CDR2 is FYNNEI. V was clipped by 4 bases and J by 9 bases, with 15 bases between them. This CDR3 region has 13 residues. The CDR3 bases are TGTGCCAGCAGTGTCGGACAGCGAAGTAGCTACACCTTC. It is translated as CASSVGQRSSYTF.

In this sample, this clonotype turned up once. CDR3 sequence: CSANSGTANSPLHF. DNA for the CDR3: TGCAGTGCTAATTCCGGGACGGCCAATTCACCCCTCCACTTT. The gene calls are TRBV20-1 and TRBJ1-6; a weak D match, TRBD1 (5 bases). Germline V lookup: CDR1 DFQATT, CDR2 SNEGSKA (reference sequence). V gave up 4 bases and J gave up 7 bases, with 14 bases separating them. There are 14 residues in the CDR3.

Note on this clonotype: As the CDR3 is not closed by the conserved phenylalanine or tryptophan, this likely results from a read error. The DNA is left out, because the CDR3 cannot be placed on it with certainty; the CDR3 is given as TCRdb lists it. The chain has TRBV5-5 and TRBJ2-3; the DNA was not compared with TRBD1, the D call given in the table. Looked up from germline, CDR1 is SGHKS and CDR2 is YYEKEE (reference sequence). The CDR3 comprises 15 residues, both ends counted. The CDR3 sequence is CASSLEDGTGPAGYY.

This clonotype has a handful of counts. The J gene is TRBJ1-1, the V gene TRBV24-1; D not resolved. Per the germline V gene, CDR1 is KGHDR and CDR2 is SFDVKD. The CDR3 has 12 residues. The V gene lost 4 bases and the J gene lost 1 base, with 3 bases spanning the gap. The CDR3 here is CATSDTNTEAFF. The DNA of the CDR3 is TGTGCCACCAGTGACACGAACACTGAAGCTTTCTTT.

This clonotype was seen only a few times. A much larger clone differs from this one at a single base, so this may be a read error. This chain uses TRBV29-1 with TRBJ1-4, with unresolved D. The CDR3 extends over 13 amino acids. Germline CDR1 and CDR2: SQVTM and ANQGSEA. Trimming removed 1 base from V and 5 bases from J, with 8 bases in between. CDR3 DNA: TGCAGCGTTGAAGGCAAGAGAAATGAAAAACTGTTTTTT. Translated: CSVEGKRNEKLFF.

Many counts were recorded for this clonotype. J is TRBJ1-6 and V is TRBV19; D is unclear. The CDR3 contains 17 residues. The germline CDR1 and CDR2 sequences are LNHDA and SQIVND (reference sequence). Trimming cost V 4 bases and J 0 bases, with 13 bases left between them. DNA of the CDR3: TGTGCCAGTAGTAGGAGACCCGGGAGCTCCTATAATTCACCCCTCCACTTT. Translation gives CASSRRPGSSYNSPLHF. The whole variable domain, remainder taken from reference TRBV19 and TRBJ1-6, is DGGITQSPKYLFRKEGQNVTLSCEQNLNHDAMYWYRQDPGQGLRLIYYSQIVNDFQKGDIAEGYSVSREKKESFPLTVTSAQKNPTAFYLCASSRRPGSSYNSPLHFGNGTRLTVT.

This clonotype was seen many times. V gene TRBV7-2 combines with J gene TRBJ2-5, with D possibly TRBD2 on 5 matching bases. The CDR3 is made up of 16 amino acids. Trimming stripped 1 base from V and 2 bases from J, with 14 bases between. Germline values: CDR1 SGHTA, CDR2 FQGNSA. The CDR3 DNA reads TGTGCCAGCAGCTTAGTTGGGTTTGCGGGTCAAGAGACCCAGTACTTC. Translating it yields CASSLVGFAGQETQYF. The variable domain in full, with the rest retrieved from reference TRBV7-2 and TRBJ2-5, is GAGVSQSPSNKVTEKGKDVELRCDPISGHTALYWYRQSLGQGLEFLIYFQGNSAPDKSGLPSDRFSAERTGGSVSTLTIQRTQQEDSAVYLCASSLVGFAGQETQYFGPGTRLLVL.

This clonotype was seen repeatedly, ten times or more. V gene TRBV7-2 combines with J gene TRBJ2-2, with D uncertain. Trimming stripped 3 bases from V and 7 bases from J, with 9 bases between. Germline V gives CDR1 SGHTA, CDR2 FQGNSA. This CDR3 comprises 13 residues. Here the CDR3 DNA reads TGTGCCAGCAGCTTTATTGAACACGGGGAGCTGTTTTTT. It is translated as CASSFIEHGELFF.